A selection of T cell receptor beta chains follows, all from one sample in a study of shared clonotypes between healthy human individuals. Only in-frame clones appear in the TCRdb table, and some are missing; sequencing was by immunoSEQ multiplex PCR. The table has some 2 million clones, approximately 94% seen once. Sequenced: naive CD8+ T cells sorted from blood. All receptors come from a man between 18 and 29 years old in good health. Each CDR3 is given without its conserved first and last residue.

CDR3 protein: ASSQERDYQETQY
V gene: TRBV4-3
J gene: TRBJ2-5

CDR3 protein: ASTLNQGLEAF
V gene: TRBV19
J gene: TRBJ1-1

CDR3 protein: ASSQDIVLLSGGIEQF
V gene: TRBV4-3
J gene: TRBJ2-1

CDR3 protein: ASSPKTSGRANEQF
V gene: TRBV5-1
J gene: TRBJ2-1

CDR3 protein: ASSVGGSSDYEQY
V gene: TRBV9
J gene: TRBJ2-7

CDR3 protein: ASIWGTTSADTQY
V gene: TRBV2
J gene: TRBJ2-3

CDR3 protein: ASSATGGSTDTQY
V gene: TRBV7-2
J gene: TRBJ2-3

CDR3 protein: AWSVLGTSGPTDTQY
V gene: TRBV30
J gene: TRBJ2-3

CDR3 protein: ASSVAHSGTDTQY
V gene: TRBV9
J gene: TRBJ2-3

CDR3 protein: ASRTPEDYNNSPLH
V gene: TRBV19
J gene: TRBJ1-6

CDR3 protein: ASSLSGQATGNTIY
V gene: TRBV27
J gene: TRBJ1-3

CDR3 protein: ASSFEMGYGDEQY
V gene: TRBV5-1
J gene: TRBJ2-7

CDR3 protein: ASSRRGDGLGRGGYT
V gene: TRBV7-2
J gene: TRBJ1-2

CDR3 protein: ASSSRGLSYYEQY
V gene: TRBV6-5
J gene: TRBJ2-7

CDR3 protein: ASSLPGAYNEQF
V gene: TRBV7-2
J gene: TRBJ2-1

CDR3 protein: ASSQRDFGNSPLH
V gene: TRBV4-1
J gene: TRBJ1-6